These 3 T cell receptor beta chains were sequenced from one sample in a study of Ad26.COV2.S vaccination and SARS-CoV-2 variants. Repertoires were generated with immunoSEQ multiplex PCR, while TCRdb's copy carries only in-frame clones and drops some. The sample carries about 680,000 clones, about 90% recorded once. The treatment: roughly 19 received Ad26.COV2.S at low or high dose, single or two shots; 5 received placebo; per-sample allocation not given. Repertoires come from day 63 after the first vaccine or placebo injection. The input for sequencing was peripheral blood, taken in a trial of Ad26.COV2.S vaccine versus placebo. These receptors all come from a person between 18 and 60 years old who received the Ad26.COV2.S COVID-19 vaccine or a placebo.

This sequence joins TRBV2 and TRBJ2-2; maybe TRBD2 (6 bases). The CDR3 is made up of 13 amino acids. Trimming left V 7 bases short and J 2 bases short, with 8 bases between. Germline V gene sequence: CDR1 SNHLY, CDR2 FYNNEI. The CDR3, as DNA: TGTGCCAGCATGGGGGGAAACACCGGGGAGCTGTTTTTT. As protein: CASMGGNTGELFF.

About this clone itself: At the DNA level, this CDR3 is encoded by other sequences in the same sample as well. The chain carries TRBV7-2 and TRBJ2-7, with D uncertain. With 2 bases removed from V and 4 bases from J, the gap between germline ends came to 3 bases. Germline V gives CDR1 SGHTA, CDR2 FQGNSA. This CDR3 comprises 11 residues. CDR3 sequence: CASSLYYEQYF. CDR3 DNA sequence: TGTGCCAGCAGCTTATATTACGAGCAGTACTTC.

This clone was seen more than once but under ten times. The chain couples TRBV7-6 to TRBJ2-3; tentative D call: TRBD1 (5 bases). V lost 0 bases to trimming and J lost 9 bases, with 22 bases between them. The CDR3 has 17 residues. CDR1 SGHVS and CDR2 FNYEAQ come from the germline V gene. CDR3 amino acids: CASSLARQTLERQTQYF. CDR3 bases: TGTGCCAGCAGCTTAGCCCGACAGACTCTGGAGCGTCAGACGCAGTATTTT.